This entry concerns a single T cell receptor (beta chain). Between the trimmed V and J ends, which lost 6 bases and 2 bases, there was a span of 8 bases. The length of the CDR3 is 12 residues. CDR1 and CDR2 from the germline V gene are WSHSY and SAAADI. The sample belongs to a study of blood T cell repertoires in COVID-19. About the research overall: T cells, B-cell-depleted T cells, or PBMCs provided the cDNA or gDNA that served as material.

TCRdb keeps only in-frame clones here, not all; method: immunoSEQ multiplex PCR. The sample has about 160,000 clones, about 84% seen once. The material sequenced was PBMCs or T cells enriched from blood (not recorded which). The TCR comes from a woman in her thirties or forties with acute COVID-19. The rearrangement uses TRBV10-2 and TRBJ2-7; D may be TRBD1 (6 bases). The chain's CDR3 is CASSDRTYEQYF. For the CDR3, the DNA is TGCGCCAGCAGCGACAGGACCTACGAGCAGTACTTC.